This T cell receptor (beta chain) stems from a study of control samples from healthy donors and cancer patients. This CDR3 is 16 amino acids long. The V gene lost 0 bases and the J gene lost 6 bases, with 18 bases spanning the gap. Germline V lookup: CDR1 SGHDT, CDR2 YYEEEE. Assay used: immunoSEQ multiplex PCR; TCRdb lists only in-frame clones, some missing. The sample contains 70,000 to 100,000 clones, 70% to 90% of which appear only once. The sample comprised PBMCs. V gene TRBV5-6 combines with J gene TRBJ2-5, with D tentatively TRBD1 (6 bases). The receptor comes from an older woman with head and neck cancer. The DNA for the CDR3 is TGTGCCAGCAGCTTGGCGGGGACACTTAAACGGCAGACCCAGTACTTC. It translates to CASSLAGTLKRQTQYF.